Each of the 24 T cell receptor beta chains below was sequenced from the same sample in a study of T cells after yellow fever vaccination. A single record per CDR3 protein comes from TCRdb applying MiXCR to the 5' RACE reads. The repertoire holds fewer than 450,000 distinct CDR3 sequences, with 11% as singletons. The sequencing here drew on PBMCs, taken on the day of the first yellow fever vaccination. The source of these receptors is a young man who received the YFV17D yellow fever vaccine.

The rearrangement uses TRBV5-6 and TRBJ2-7; D tentatively reads TRBD1 or TRBD2 (5 bases each). The CDR3 contains 14 residues. Germline assignment: CDR1 SGHDT and CDR2 YYEEEE. V lost 0 bases and J lost 3, with 10 bases in between. The CDR3 DNA reads TGTGCCAGCAGCTTGGGGGACCCTTACTACGAGCAGTACGTC. Residues: CASSLGDPYYEQYV.

The rearrangement links TRBV5-1 to TRBJ1-1, with D possibly TRBD1 on 5 matching bases. V gave up 0 bases and J gave up 4 bases, with 13 bases separating them. Germline values: CDR1 SGHRS, CDR2 YFSETQ. This CDR3 comprises 15 residues. CDR3 protein: CASSLAPGEATEAFF. Here the CDR3 DNA reads TGCGCCAGCAGCTTGGCCCCGGGGGAGGCCACTGAAGCTTTCTTT.

V usage is TRBV15 and J usage is TRBJ2-1, with a possible D match to TRBD1 (6 bases). V lost 0 bases and J lost 6, with 12 bases in between. The length of the CDR3 is 15 residues. In germline, CDR1 is LNHNV, CDR2 YYDKDF (reference sequence). The CDR3 is CATSRDQGPFNEQFF. The CDR3 DNA reads as TGTGCCACCAGCAGAGACCAGGGGCCATTCAATGAGCAGTTCTTC.

This clonotype was counted between two and nine times. This chain's CDR3 is CASSLGGQLNEQFF. CDR3 nucleotide sequence: TGTGCCAGCAGCCTGGGGGGACAGCTCAATGAGCAGTTCTTC. The rearrangement uses TRBV28 and TRBJ2-1, with a possible D match to TRBD1 (7 bases). The germline CDR1 and CDR2 sequences are MDHEN and SYDVKM. With 6 bases removed from V and 6 bases from J, the gap between germline ends came to 15 bases. This CDR3 has 14 amino acids.

The table lists this clonotype with a few counts. This chain joins TRBV18 and TRBJ1-5, with 7 bases matching TRBD1. V shed 3 bases and J 3 bases; nucleotides not matched to a gene: 2. The germline gives CDR1 KGHSH, CDR2 LQKENI. This CDR3 contains 14 residues. The CDR3 region is CASSPTGANQPQHF. CDR3 nucleotide sequence: TGTGCCAGCTCACCCACAGGGGCCAATCAGCCCCAGCATTTT.

The chain employs TRBV5-1 and TRBJ1-6; 7 positions agree with TRBD1. The V gene end was trimmed by 10 bases and the J gene end by 1 base; junction bases not matched to a gene: 14. The CDR3 has 17 residues. CDR1 SGHRS and CDR2 YFSETQ come from the germline V gene. CDR3 in DNA: TGCGCCTTCAGGACAGGAGAAACGGGTTCCTATAATTCACCCCTCCACTTT. Residues: CAFRTGETGSYNSPLHF.

This sequence joins TRBV18 and TRBJ2-1, with 9 bases fitting TRBD2. V shed 6 bases, J shed 9 bases, and the junction held 6 bases outside the gene matches. Germline CDR1 is KGHSH and CDR2 is LQKENI. This CDR3 has 13 residues. For the CDR3, the DNA is TGTGCCAGCTCGCGGGGGGGTACAGGTGAGCAGTTCTTC. It encodes CASSRGGTGEQFF.

The sample holds many counts of this clonotype. The chain joins TRBV12-3 or TRBV12-4 to TRBJ1-1; 7 positions match TRBD1. This CDR3 has 13 residues. With V trimmed by 6 bases and J by 8 bases, 9 bases remained unmatched. CDR3 loop: CASSLDRTTEAFF. CDR3 bases: TGTGCCAGCAGCCTGGACAGGACGACCGAAGCTTTCTTT.

There are a few counts of this clonotype. The J gene is TRBJ2-5, the V gene TRBV7-2; 8 nucleotides match TRBD1. The J segment lost 4 bases and the V segment lost 3 bases, leaving 7 bases of the junction unmatched. The CDR3 spans 15 residues. CDR1 and CDR2 from the germline V gene are SGHTA and FQGNSA. CDR3: CASSFSGQGLETQYF. The CDR3 DNA reads TGTGCCAGCAGCTTTTCAGGACAGGGTCTAGAGACCCAGTACTTC.

The chain employs TRBV6-1 and TRBJ1-5; possible D gene TRBD1, 6 bases. Germline CDR1 and CDR2: MNHNS and SASEGT. This CDR3 is 14 amino acids long. V was shortened by 8 bases and J by 4 bases, with 15 bases between the two germline ends. DNA of the CDR3: TGTGCCAGCTGGTTAGGACAGTTGAATCAGCCCCAGCATTTT. Protein sequence: CASWLGQLNQPQHF.

The chain recombines TRBV7-9 with TRBJ2-7; TRBD2 is a possible D gene (5 bases). Germline CDR1 reads SEHNR; CDR2 reads FQNEAQ (reference sequence). Trimming took off 6 bases at V and 0 bases at J, with 12 bases between the two ends. The CDR3 loop spans 14 amino acids. Written as DNA, the CDR3 is TGTGCCAGCAGATCCACCGGAGGCTCCTACGAGCAGTACTTC. It codes for CASRSTGGSYEQYF. The full variable domain, rest sourced from reference TRBV7-9 and TRBJ2-7, is DTGVSQNPRHKITKRGQNVTFRCDPISEHNRLYWYRQTLGQGPEFLTYFQNEAQLEKSRLLSDRFSAERPKGSFSTLEIQRTEQGDSAMYLCASRSTGGSYEQYFGPGTRLTVT.

The CDR3 DNA is TGTGCCAGCACCACTCGACTAGCGGGGGGGCCCGATACGCAGTATTTT. The encoded protein is CASTTRLAGGPDTQYF. The genes are TRBV27 and TRBJ2-3, with TRBD2 matching over 14 bases. CDR1 and CDR2 (germline): MNHEY, SMNVEV (reference sequence). V gave up 7 bases and J gave up 6 bases; unmatched junction bases: 9. The CDR3 runs 16 residues.

The sample holds a few counts of this clonotype. The chain uses TRBV14 and TRBJ2-7, with D unclear. The length of the CDR3 is 12 residues. Germline V gene data show CDR1 as SGHDN and CDR2 as FVKESK. Trimming shortened V by 3 bases and J by 3 bases, and 6 bases separated the two germline ends. Here the CDR3 reads CASSQVDYEQYV. The CDR3 region has the DNA TGTGCCAGCAGCCAGGTGGACTACGAGCAGTACGTC.

This clonotype was recorded a few times. The rearrangement links TRBV9 to TRBJ2-2, with a possible D match to TRBD2 (6 bases). The CDR3 runs to 15 residues. Germline lookup yields CDR1 SGDLS and CDR2 YYNGEE. V was pared by 4 bases and J by 1 base, with 11 bases between. The CDR3 reads CASSQEGRNTGELFF. In DNA form, the CDR3 reads TGTGCCAGCAGCCAGGAGGGGAGGAACACCGGGGAGCTGTTTTTT.

The chain is built from TRBV5-4 and TRBJ2-5; 7 bases line up with TRBD1. V shed 4 bases and J 2 bases; nucleotides not matched to a gene: 5. Per the germline V gene, CDR1 is SGHNT and CDR2 is YYREEE (reference sequence). The CDR3 sequence is 14 residues long. The CDR3 DNA reads TGTGCCAGCAGCGTGGGACAGCAGCAAGAGACCCAGTACTTC. This translates into CASSVGQQQETQYF.

The chain employs TRBV3-1 and TRBJ1-1; D is unresolved. Per germline, CDR1 LGHDT and CDR2 YNNKEL (reference sequence). The V end was cut by 1 base, the J end by 1 base, with 10 bases between. This CDR3 spans 15 amino acids. Here the CDR3 reads CASSQGWVQNTEAFF. CDR3 bases: TGTGCCAGCAGCCAAGGCTGGGTACAGAACACTGAAGCTTTCTTT.

V gene TRBV10-3 combines with J gene TRBJ2-5; 7 bases map to TRBD2. The length of the CDR3 is 14 residues. Germline V CDR1 and CDR2: ENHRY, SYGVKD. The V and J ends lost 8 bases and 5 bases, in that order; junction bases with no gene match: 11. CDR3 sequence: CAIGTLSGAETQYF. CDR3 nucleotide sequence: TGTGCCATCGGAACCCTGAGCGGGGCTGAGACCCAGTACTTC.

The rearrangement links TRBV6-1 to TRBJ1-5; a weak D match, TRBD1 (6 bases). The germline V and J ends were trimmed by 8 bases and 3 bases, with 17 bases remaining between them. Germline-derived CDR1 and CDR2 are MNHNS and SASEGT. This CDR3 comprises 15 residues. The CDR3 DNA follows: TGTGCCAGCTCCGTGGGGGCCCCCTACAATCAGCCCCAGCATTTT. It is translated as CASSVGAPYNQPQHF.

V is TRBV19 and J is TRBJ2-1; D possibly corresponds to TRBD1 (5 bases). The ends were cut back, 3 bases at V and 5 bases at J, with 8 bases in the middle. The CDR3 sequence is 13 residues long. The germline CDR1 and CDR2 sequences are LNHDA and SQIVND (reference sequence). CDR3: CASSIRGHNEQFF. CDR3 nucleotide sequence: TGTGCCAGTAGTATTAGGGGTCACAATGAGCAGTTCTTC. Using reference TRBV19 and TRBJ2-1 for the parts outside the CDR3, the full variable domain is DGGITQSPKYLFRKEGQNVTLSCEQNLNHDAMYWYRQDPGQGLRLIYYSQIVNDFQKGDIAEGYSVSREKKESFPLTVTSAQKNPTAFYLCASSIRGHNEQFFGPGTRLTVL.

The chain employs TRBV29-1 and TRBJ2-1; 10 bases are a match to TRBD1. CDR1 is SQVTM and CDR2 is ANQGSEA in the germline V gene. The CDR3 contains 13 residues. The J segment lost 4 bases and the V segment lost 7 bases, leaving 4 bases of the junction unmatched. CDR3 in DNA: TGCAGCGGGGGGGACAGGGGATACAATGAGCAGTTCTTC. This encodes CSGGDRGYNEQFF.

This clonotype appeared a few times. The CDR3 DNA is TGTGCCAGCAGTCCCGGGACATCCTATCAGCCCCAGCATTTT. It codes for CASSPGTSYQPQHF. The chain joins TRBV25-1 to TRBJ1-5, with a weak D call TRBD1 (6 bases). The V end lost 5 bases, the J end lost 5 bases, and 13 bases lay between the germline ends. The CDR3 extends over 14 amino acids. From germline, CDR1 is MGHDK and CDR2 SYGVNS.

This clonotype came up a few times. The rearrangement uses TRBV4-1 and TRBJ2-2; no reliable D call. The CDR3 totals 12 residues. Looked up from germline, CDR1 is MGHRA and CDR2 is YSYEKL. Between the trimmed V and J ends, which lost 4 bases and 9 bases, there was a span of 9 bases. The CDR3 loop reads CASSPHSRELFF. The CDR3 DNA reads TGCGCCAGCAGCCCCCACTCCCGGGAGCTGTTTTTT.

V gene TRBV5-5 combines with J gene TRBJ1-4; 7 bases align to TRBD1. The CDR3 length is 15 residues. From germline, CDR1 is SGHKS and CDR2 YYEKEE (reference sequence). V lost 1 base and J lost 3; bases outside the gene matches: 3. CDR3: CASSLWTGSNEKLFF. The CDR3 DNA follows: TGTGCCAGCAGCTTGTGGACAGGTTCTAATGAAAAACTGTTTTTT.

This clonotype was observed a handful of times. This chain links TRBV5-4 with TRBJ1-2; maybe TRBD1 (5 bases). Germline V lookup: CDR1 SGHNT, CDR2 YYREEE (reference sequence). V dropped 4 bases and J dropped 2 bases, with 9 bases sitting between them. CDR3 length equals 13 residues. The CDR3 reads CASSIDSNYGYTF. The CDR3 bases are TGTGCCAGCAGCATAGACAGCAACTATGGCTACACCTTC.